The 29 T cell receptor beta chains below all came from one sample that was sequenced in a study of T cells in Graves' hyperthyroidism and ophthalmopathy. Regions amplified from RNA transcripts were the TCR beta CDR3 regions. HTBI primers were used for first-round RT-PCR of the TCR CDR3. TCRdb re-called the multiplex PCR reads with MiXCR, one entry per CDR3 protein. The sample records about 610,000 distinct CDR3 sequences, approximately 15% being singletons. The specimen sequenced was blood. These receptors were obtained from a woman aged 40 to 50 with Graves' ophthalmopathy.

This clonotype was recorded at least ten times. The V call is TRBV6-2 or TRBV6-3, the J call TRBJ2-7; 7 bases are a match to TRBD1. The CDR3 is made up of 12 amino acids. V lost 2 bases and J lost 5; bases outside the gene matches: 0. Germline assignment: CDR1 MNHEY and CDR2 SVGEGT. Written as DNA, the CDR3 is TGTGCCAGCAGTTACACAGGGGACGAGCAGTACTTC. Translation gives CASSYTGDEQYF.

This clonotype was recorded many times. This chain uses TRBV6-5 with TRBJ2-7, with D perhaps matching TRBD1 or TRBD2 (5 bases each). V was trimmed by 3 bases and J by 3 bases, leaving 15 bases between them. The CDR3 spans 15 residues. Germline CDR1 and CDR2: MNHEY and SVGAGI. CDR3 region: CASSYGGPKGYEQYF. DNA of the CDR3: TGTGCCAGCAGTTATGGGGGACCCAAGGGCTACGAGCAGTACTTC.

Many counts were recorded for this clonotype. The chain employs TRBV20-1 and TRBJ1-2; D is ambiguous. CDR3 size: 13 residues. V lost 5 bases and J lost 5, with 15 bases in between. Germline CDR1 reads DFQATT; CDR2 reads SNEGSKA (reference sequence). The CDR3 nucleotides read TGCAGTGCTCGGCCCGCGACGGCTTATGGCTACACCTTC. Residues: CSARPATAYGYTF.

The table lists this clonotype with many counts. This chain connects TRBV4-2 to TRBJ2-5, with D maybe TRBD2 (5 bases). Germline CDR1 reads LGHNA; CDR2 reads YNFKEQ. The V end was cut by 2 bases, the J end by 4 bases, with 11 bases between. The CDR3 length is 14 residues. The CDR3 DNA sequence: TGTGCCAGCAGCCAAACTAGTGGAGGAGAGACCCAGTACTTC. Translated: CASSQTSGGETQYF.

This clonotype was observed many times. The conserved phenylalanine or tryptophan normally closing the CDR3 is absent here, so this likely arose from a read error. The chain recombines TRBV28 with TRBJ1-1; D gene unclear. The CDR3 is 13 residues long. Trimming cost V 7 bases and J 3 bases, with 12 bases left between them. Germline V CDR1 and CDR2: MDHEN, SYDVKM. The CDR3 reads CASIRTRDTEAFL. DNA of the CDR3: TGTGCCAGCATCCGGACTCGAGACACTGAAGCTTTCCTT.

Written as DNA, the CDR3 is TGTGCCAGCAGTTTGGCGCGGGGGCTAGAAGAGACCCAGTACTTC. It encodes CASSLARGLEETQYF. This chain joins TRBV27 and TRBJ2-5; possible D gene TRBD2, 7 bases. The CDR3 loop spans 15 amino acids. In germline, CDR1 is MNHEY, CDR2 SMNVEV (reference sequence). The V end lost 3 bases, the J end lost 3 bases, and 14 bases lay between the germline ends.

This clonotype was seen repeatedly, ten times or more. The chain combines TRBV6-2 or TRBV6-3 with TRBJ1-1, with no clear D. Germline-derived CDR1 and CDR2 are MNHEY and SVGEGT. The CDR3 loop spans 13 amino acids. Between the trimmed V and J ends, which lost 2 bases and 1 base, there was a span of 5 bases. The CDR3 protein is CASSYDPNTEAFF. CDR3 DNA: TGTGCCAGCAGTTACGACCCGAACACTGAAGCTTTCTTT.

This clonotype was picked up many times. This chain links TRBV6-1 with TRBJ1-3; D is ambiguous. Trimming took 7 bases from V and 3 from J, leaving 10 bases between them. The length of the CDR3 is 13 residues. CDR1 is MNHNS and CDR2 is SASEGT in the germline V gene. The CDR3 spells CASTPIRGNTIYF. The DNA for the CDR3 is TGTGCCAGCACCCCCATTCGTGGAAACACCATATATTTT.

This clonotype was seen a few times. The chain links TRBV24-1 to TRBJ2-7; 8 bases fit TRBD1. Germline values: CDR1 KGHDR, CDR2 SFDVKD. This CDR3 contains 14 residues. Germline trimming cut 3 bases from V and 3 bases from J; bases unmatched to any gene: 3. The CDR3 protein is CATSDKDRVYEQYF. CDR3 nucleotides: TGTGCCACCAGTGATAAGGACAGGGTCTACGAGCAGTACTTC.

This clonotype was observed many times. The rearrangement joins TRBV6-2 or TRBV6-3 to TRBJ2-5; 7 bases map to TRBD1. The trim removed 5 bases at V and 5 bases at J, leaving 14 bases unmatched. The germline CDR1 and CDR2 sequences are MNHEY and SVGEGT. The CDR3 has 16 amino acids. The chain's CDR3 is CASSNSGQAAGETQYF. Here the CDR3 DNA reads TGTGCCAGCAGTAATTCCGGACAGGCCGCAGGGGAGACCCAGTACTTC.

There are many counts of this clonotype. The V call is TRBV15, the J call TRBJ1-2; the D gene is possibly TRBD1 (6 bases). CDR3 length equals 17 residues. V gave up 0 bases and J gave up 3 bases, with 17 bases separating them. Germline CDR1 reads LNHNV; CDR2 reads YYDKDF (reference sequence). CDR3 amino acids: CATSRDSNRGTYYGYTF. The CDR3 bases are TGTGCCACCAGCAGAGATTCAAATAGGGGGACCTACTATGGCTACACCTTC.

In its sample, this clonotype was seen a few times. The J gene is TRBJ2-1, the V gene TRBV5-6; 8 bases map to TRBD2. The CDR3 totals 16 residues. The germline V gene has CDR1 SGHDT and CDR2 YYEEEE. J gave up 0 bases and V 1 base, and 3 bases lay outside the gene matches. CDR3 amino acids: CASSLPGLGSYNEQFF. CDR3 DNA sequence: TGTGCCAGCAGCTTGCCGGGACTAGGCTCCTACAATGAGCAGTTCTTC.

In this sample, this clonotype turned up many times. The chain uses TRBV10-3 and TRBJ1-1, with D tentatively TRBD1 (5 bases). The CDR3 is 13 residues long. V lost 10 bases, J lost 7 bases, and 19 bases lay in between. Germline V lookup: CDR1 ENHRY, CDR2 SYGVKD. The CDR3 DNA reads TGTGCCAGCCTGCCCCCGGGGGTGAGTGAAGCTTTCTTT. This gives the protein CASLPPGVSEAFF.

This clonotype was counted between two and nine times. In nucleotides, the CDR3 is TGTGCCTGGGCACAGGGGGCGAAGGCGACCCAGTACTTC. It yields the protein CAWAQGAKATQYF. The chain has TRBV30 and TRBJ2-5; 9 bases fit TRBD1. The germline CDR1 and CDR2 sequences are GTSNPN and SVGIG (reference sequence). The junction had 8 bases not matched to a gene; V was cut back by 5 bases and J by 7 bases. This CDR3 has 13 amino acids.

As to this clonotype: At one end, the junction sequence differs from germline, possibly due to a read error. V is TRBV6-2 or TRBV6-3 and J is TRBJ1-2, with 8 bases lining up with TRBD1. The CDR3 covers 14 residues. Germline values: CDR1 MNHEY, CDR2 SVGEGT. The DNA for the CDR3 is TGTGCCAGCAGGCCAACCGGGACAGGCCAGGAAGGAGACTTC. Its protein is CASRPTGTGQEGDF.

This clonotype was counted many times. In nucleotides, the CDR3 is TGTGCCAGCAGCTTAGCCTATCCCGCTAGCGGGAGCGAGCAGTACTTC. It yields the protein CASSLAYPASGSEQYF. The chain couples TRBV7-6 to TRBJ2-7; 10 nucleotides match TRBD2. V was clipped by 0 bases and J by 6 bases; unmatched bases: 8. The germline V gene has CDR1 SGHVS and CDR2 FNYEAQ. There are 16 residues in the CDR3. Drawing the rest from reference TRBV7-6 and TRBJ2-7, the complete variable domain is GAGVSQSPRYKVTKRGQDVALRCDPISGHVSLYWYRQALGQGPEFLTYFNYEAQQDKSGLPNDRFSAERPEGSISTLTIQRTEQRDSAMYRCASSLAYPASGSEQYFGPGTRLTVT.

In this sample, this clonotype turned up a few times. The genes are TRBV9 and TRBJ2-7; D ambiguous. Germline CDR1 and CDR2: SGDLS and YYNGEE. This CDR3 is built from 14 residues. The V and J ends lost 0 bases and 5 bases respectively, with 12 bases between them. CDR3 amino acids: CASSVDLGANEQYF. The DNA for the CDR3 is TGTGCCAGCAGCGTAGATTTAGGCGCCAACGAGCAGTACTTC. The whole variable domain, remainder taken from reference TRBV9 and TRBJ2-7, is DSGVTQTPKHLITATGQRVTLRCSPRSGDLSVYWYQQSLDQGLQFLIQYYNGEERAKGNILERFSAQQFPDLHSELNLSSLELGDSALYFCASSVDLGANEQYFGPGTRLTVT.

The chain couples TRBV5-1 to TRBJ2-5; D might be TRBD2 (5 bases). V shed 2 bases and J shed 5 bases, with 16 bases lying between them. Germline assignment: CDR1 SGHRS and CDR2 YFSETQ. The CDR3 is made up of 15 amino acids. The CDR3 region is CASSFLRGNAETQYF. CDR3 DNA: TGCGCCAGCAGCTTTCTCCGGGGAAACGCGGAGACCCAGTACTTC.

There are many counts of this clonotype. The chain links TRBV4-3 to TRBJ2-7, with TRBD2 identical over 12 bases. V lost 3 bases to trimming and J lost 9 bases; unmatched junction nucleotides: 12. The germline CDR1 and CDR2 sequences are LGHNA and YSLEER. The length of the CDR3 is 16 residues. The CDR3 DNA sequence: TGCGCCAGCAGCCACCTCCTAGCGGGAGGGCCTTGGGTGCAGTACTTC. It is translated as CASSHLLAGGPWVQYF.

This clonotype has a handful of counts. The rearrangement uses TRBV9 and TRBJ2-5, with TRBD1 as a possible D gene (5 bases). Germline loops: CDR1 SGDLS, CDR2 YYNGEE. The CDR3 totals 13 residues. With 4 bases removed from V and 7 bases from J, the gap between germline ends came to 14 bases. CDR3 loop: CASSTPGSGTQYF. CDR3 coding DNA: TGTGCCAGCAGCACCCCAGGGTCGGGGACCCAGTACTTC.

Ten or more counts support this clonotype. CDR3 protein: CSVEGTFEAFF. For the CDR3, the DNA is TGCAGCGTTGAGGGTACATTTGAAGCTTTCTTT. The chain recombines TRBV29-1 with TRBJ1-1; no firm D call. CDR1 SQVTM and CDR2 ANQGSEA come from the germline V gene. This CDR3 has 11 amino acids. V lost 3 bases and J lost 7, with 9 bases in between.

Comments on this clonotype: It may be a read error: a sequence one base away is much more abundant. The rearrangement uses TRBV12-5 and TRBJ2-5, with 12 bases identical to TRBD2. The CDR3 runs to 16 residues. The germline V gene has CDR1 LGHNT and CDR2 FRNRAP. The CDR3 coding sequence is TGTGTTAGTGGTTTCGGGACTAGCGGGTTTCAAGAGACCCAGTACTTC. Translating gives CVSGFGTSGFQETQYF.

This clonotype was detected many times. The chain couples TRBV19 to TRBJ1-5; 7 nucleotides match TRBD1. V shed 5 bases and J 0 bases; nucleotides not matched to a gene: 13. Per the germline V gene, CDR1 is LNHDA and CDR2 is SQIVND (reference sequence). CDR3 length: 18 amino acids. As DNA, the CDR3 is TGTGCCAGTAGTCGTAGGGCGACAGGGATATATAGCAATCAGCCCCAGCATTTT. Translation: CASSRRATGIYSNQPQHF.

This clonotype was recorded many times. The chain uses TRBV6-5 and TRBJ2-7; possibly TRBD1 or TRBD2 for D (5 bases each). Trimming left V 0 bases short and J 4 bases short, with 10 bases between. The CDR3 contains 14 residues. The V gene's germline CDR1 is MNHEY and CDR2 SVGAGI. CDR3 sequence (DNA): TGTGCCAGCAGTTACTCCAGGGAGTTATACGAGCAGTACTTC. Amino acids: CASSYSRELYEQYF.

This clonotype was picked up many times. The rearrangement joins TRBV15 to TRBJ1-1; D is undetermined. This CDR3 contains 8 residues. Trimming removed 8 bases at V and 11 bases at J, with 6 bases between. Germline V gives CDR1 LNHNV, CDR2 YYDKDF (reference sequence). This chain's CDR3 is CATFDAFF. The CDR3 bases are TGTGCCACCTTTGACGCTTTCTTT. The full variable domain, in which reference TRBV15 and TRBJ1-1 provide the parts outside the CDR3, is DAMVIQNPRYQVTQFGKPVTLSCSQTLNHNVMYWYQQKSSQAPKLLFHYYDKDFNNEADTPDNFQSRRPNTSFCFLDIRSPGLGDTAMYLCATFDAFFGQGTRLTVV.

This clonotype came up many times. The chain links TRBV20-1 to TRBJ2-5, with no clear D. CDR1 and CDR2 (germline): DFQATT, SNEGSKA (reference sequence). This CDR3 is built from 11 residues. As DNA, the CDR3 is TGCGGATGGGATCACCAAGAGACCCAGTACTTC. Its protein is CGWDHQETQYF.

The rearrangement joins TRBV28 to TRBJ1-2; TRBD1 agrees at 7 bases. The trim removed 5 bases at V and 1 base at J, leaving 7 bases unmatched. Germline CDR1 and CDR2: MDHEN and SYDVKM. The CDR3 extends over 15 amino acids. The DNA of the CDR3 is TGTGCCAGCAGTATAAACAGGGGTAGTAACTATGGCTACACCTTC. This codes for CASSINRGSNYGYTF.

This clonotype was detected many times. The CDR3 loop reads CASSRHNQPQHF. Written as DNA, the CDR3 is TGTGCCAGCAGTCGTCACAATCAGCCCCAGCATTTT. This chain joins TRBV6-2 or TRBV6-3 and TRBJ1-5; D gene uncertain. Trimming shortened V by 5 bases and J by 3 bases, and 5 bases separated the two germline ends. Germline V gene lookup returns CDR1 MNHEY and CDR2 SVGEGT. The CDR3 sequence is 12 residues long.

This clonotype was counted ten times or more. The J gene is TRBJ2-5, the V gene TRBV20-1, with a weak D call TRBD2 (6 bases). Between the trimmed V and J ends, which lost 1 base and 5 bases, there was a span of 20 bases. Germline CDR1 is DFQATT and CDR2 is SNEGSKA (reference sequence). This CDR3 is built from 16 residues. The CDR3 here is CSARASGGGRSETQYF. DNA for the CDR3: TGCAGTGCTAGAGCCTCCGGCGGAGGGCGTTCCGAGACCCAGTACTTC.